This TCR beta chain was documented in a study of patients and donors after allogeneic stem cell transplantation. CDR1 SGHRS and CDR2 YFSETQ come from the germline V gene. This CDR3 is built from 15 residues. V lost 7 bases and J 7 bases, leaving 21 bases between the germline ends. TCRdb reprocessed the RT-PCR reads via MiXCR and lists one record per CDR3 protein. The data hold more than 150,000 distinct CDR3 sequences, with approximately 24% observed a single time. The chain recombines TRBV5-1 with TRBJ2-4, with D perhaps assigned TRBD1 or TRBD2 (5 bases each). The sequence was obtained from a human donor who was either an allogeneic HSCT recipient or a stem cell or donor lymphocyte infusion donor (not recorded which). It is not recorded whose cells these are; they may come from a transplant donor. Input material: blood, either unsorted or a sorted T cell fraction (not recorded which). CDR3 DNA sequence: TGCGCCAGCCAACTCGAGGGACCCCCAGAGAACATTCAGTACTTC. It specifies CASQLEGPPENIQYF.